The 24 T cell receptor beta chains given below trace back to one sample, sequenced in a study of blood T cell repertoires in COVID-19. This table comes from immunoSEQ multiplex PCR, and its TCRdb copy is limited to in-frame clones, with some not included. Altogether 120,000 or so clones are present, roughly nine tenths being singletons, with the ten largest covering about 29%. Sequencing was carried out using peripheral blood. These receptor sequences come from a man between 65 and 80 years old with active or convalescent COVID-19.

The chain carries TRBV2 and TRBJ1-5, with TRBD1 matching over 7 bases. V trimming: 7 bases; J trimming: 2 bases; junction bases outside the gene matches: 8. This CDR3 is built from 15 residues. Per germline, CDR1 SNHLY and CDR2 FYNNEI. The CDR3 reads CASTFRGYGNQPQHF. In DNA, the CDR3 is TGTGCCAGCACGTTCAGGGGGTATGGCAATCAGCCCCAGCATTTT.

The V call is TRBV7-6, the J call TRBJ1-5; D gene ambiguous. The CDR3 is made up of 18 amino acids. Germline CDR1 SGHVS, CDR2 FNYEAQ. Trimming took 4 bases from V and 2 from J, leaving 21 bases between them. The DNA of the CDR3 is TGTGCCAGCAGCTCGTTACCGGCCCTCTCCGGGGGCAATCAGCCCCAGCATTTT. It is translated as CASSSLPALSGGNQPQHF.

This clone was picked up one time. The chain recombines TRBV3-1 (or the pseudogene TRBV3-2) with TRBJ1-1; 8 bases line up with TRBD1. The germline V gene encodes CDR1 LGHDT and CDR2 YNNKEL (reference sequence). The CDR3 has 16 residues. With V trimmed by 3 bases and J by 1 base, 7 bases remained unmatched. The CDR3 protein is CASSQGTGVRNTEAFF. CDR3 nucleotide sequence: TGTGCCAGCAGCCAGGGGACAGGCGTAAGGAACACTGAAGCTTTCTTT.

This chain links TRBV11-2 with TRBJ2-1; a possible D gene is TRBD1 (6 bases). V was clipped by 1 base and J by 6 bases, with 7 bases between them. This CDR3 region has 13 residues. Germline V CDR1 and CDR2: SGHAT, FQNNGV. In nucleotides, the CDR3 is TGTGCCAGCAGCTTAGTCAGGGGCAATGAGCAGTTCTTC. This codes for CASSLVRGNEQFF.

The genes are TRBV4-1 and TRBJ2-7; 7 bases align to TRBD2. The CDR3 is 16 residues long. Germline V lookup: CDR1 MGHRA, CDR2 YSYEKL. Unmatched junction bases numbered 13, after V lost 4 bases and J lost 4 bases. The DNA for the CDR3 is TGCGCCAGCAGCCCCGAACGGCCCGGGAGGTCGTACGAGCAGTACTTC. Translation gives CASSPERPGRSYEQYF.

The J gene is TRBJ1-6, the V gene TRBV5-1; 7 positions agree with TRBD1. The CDR3 runs 16 residues. With 5 bases clipped from V and 7 bases from J, the junction kept 12 bases outside the gene matches. CDR1 and CDR2 (germline): SGHRS, YFSETQ. This chain's CDR3 is CASSEVGGAGNSPLHF. The CDR3 nucleotides read TGCGCCAGCAGTGAGGTAGGGGGCGCGGGAAATTCACCCCTCCACTTT.

The J gene is TRBJ2-1, the V gene TRBV28, with D uncertain. Germline CDR1 reads MDHEN; CDR2 reads SYDVKM. The V end lost 6 bases, the J end lost 2 bases, and 11 bases lay between the germline ends. The CDR3 contains 14 residues. For the CDR3, the DNA is TGTGCCAGCAGCATAGCCGACGCCTACAATGAGCAGTTCTTC. Translation: CASSIADAYNEQFF.

This sequence joins TRBV7-2 and TRBJ2-5; D possibly corresponds to TRBD2 (6 bases). The CDR3 has 17 residues. Germline CDR1 reads SGHTA; CDR2 reads FQGNSA. V was cut by 2 bases and J by 0 bases, with 16 bases left in between. The CDR3 DNA sequence: TGTGCCAGCAGCTTAAGGGTCGCGCGGGGCAACCAAGAGACCCAGTACTTC. Translated: CASSLRVARGNQETQYF.

This clone is a singleton in its sample. This chain joins TRBV19 and TRBJ1-5; 10 nucleotides line up with TRBD1. The CDR3 totals 14 residues. J lost 2 bases, V lost 10 bases, and 5 bases had no gene match. The germline V gene encodes CDR1 LNHDA and CDR2 SQIVND (reference sequence). The CDR3 sequence is CATRGTGGNQPQHF. CDR3 coding DNA: TGTGCCACCAGAGGGACAGGGGGCAATCAGCCCCAGCATTTT.

With respect to this clone: The junction differs from germline at one of its ends, possibly a read error. This chain joins TRBV28 and TRBJ2-3; 12 positions match TRBD2. Germline V CDR1 and CDR2: MDHEN, SYDVKM. The CDR3 loop spans 15 amino acids. The CDR3 loop reads CASSRGLAGSPLPFF. CDR3 DNA: TGTGCCAGCAGTCGCGGACTAGCGGGATCCCCTCTCCCTTTTTTT.

The gene calls are TRBV5-1 and TRBJ2-3, with TRBD2 as a possible D gene (5 bases). This CDR3 is built from 17 residues. Germline V gene lookup returns CDR1 SGHRS and CDR2 YFSETQ. Trimming removed 0 bases from V and 4 bases from J, with 18 bases in between. The DNA for the CDR3 is TGCGCCAGCAGCTTGGGGCCGGGGAAGTCCGCGGCAGATACGCAGTATTTT. Encoded protein: CASSLGPGKSAADTQYF. The full variable domain, its missing parts supplied by reference TRBV5-1 and TRBJ2-3, is KAGVTQTPRYLIKTRGQQVTLSCSPISGHRSVSWYQQTPGQGLQFLFEYFSETQRNKGNFPGRFSGRQFSNSRSEMNVSTLELGDSALYLCASSLGPGKSAADTQYFGPGTRLTVL.

This sequence joins TRBV28 and TRBJ1-2; 10 positions match TRBD1. The V segment lost 3 bases and the J segment 4 bases; nucleotides outside the gene matches: 5. This CDR3 region has 15 residues. CDR1 is MDHEN and CDR2 is SYDVKM in the germline V gene. The CDR3 DNA sequence: TGTGCCAGCAGTTTGGTCGGACAGGGGGGCTATGGCTACACCTTC. This encodes CASSLVGQGGYGYTF.

The J gene is TRBJ1-1, the V gene TRBV14; D is unclear. The V gene lost 5 bases and the J gene lost 1 base, with 8 bases spanning the gap. The CDR3 consists of 13 residues. The V gene's germline CDR1 is SGHDN and CDR2 FVKESK. CDR3 loop: CASSFTENTEAFF. CDR3 nucleotide sequence: TGTGCCAGCAGCTTTACTGAGAACACTGAAGCTTTCTTT.

This clone was counted only a few times. The chain links TRBV28 to TRBJ2-7; tentative D call: TRBD2 (6 bases). V was clipped by 2 bases and J by 2 bases, with 13 bases between them. The CDR3 is made up of 15 amino acids. The germline V gene encodes CDR1 MDHEN and CDR2 SYDVKM. CDR3 in DNA: TGTGCCAGCAGTTTACCGGGACTCCAAACCTACGAGCAGTACTTC. Its protein product is CASSLPGLQTYEQYF.

The chain couples TRBV6-5 to TRBJ1-2; 7 bases match TRBD1. The length of the CDR3 is 13 residues. V shed 10 bases, J shed 4 bases, and the junction held 9 bases outside the gene matches. CDR1 and CDR2 (germline): MNHEY, SVGAGI. CDR3 region: CATYRQGGYGYTF. CDR3 sequence (DNA): TGTGCCACATACCGACAGGGCGGCTATGGCTACACCTTC.

V usage is TRBV6-5 and J usage is TRBJ1-5; D remains unclear. Trimming cost V 3 bases and J 3 bases, with 6 bases left between them. The CDR3 has 13 residues. Germline CDR1 MNHEY, CDR2 SVGAGI. The CDR3 DNA sequence: TGTGCCAGCAGTTATCGGTTCAATCAGCCCCAGCATTTT. Translation: CASSYRFNQPQHF.

The V gene is TRBV2, the J gene TRBJ2-1; D is perhaps TRBD1 (6 bases). Trimming cost V 10 bases and J 0 bases, with 10 bases left between them. CDR1 is SNHLY and CDR2 is FYNNEI in the germline V gene. The CDR3 totals 13 residues. This CDR3 is CANRAGSYNEQFF. CDR3 sequence (DNA): TGTGCCAACAGGGCGGGCTCCTACAATGAGCAGTTCTTC.

The chain uses TRBV30 and TRBJ2-3, with 7 bases aligning to TRBD2. Germline V CDR1 and CDR2: GTSNPN, SVGIG (reference sequence). The CDR3 sequence is 15 residues long. Trimming cost V 7 bases and J 7 bases; bases outside gene matches: 17. The chain's CDR3 is CASSTGTGGVHTQYF. Here the CDR3 DNA reads TGTGCCTCAAGCACGGGAACGGGAGGAGTCCATACGCAGTATTTT. Based on the CDR3 plus reference TRBV30 and TRBJ2-3, the full variable domain is SQTIHQWPATLVQPVGSPLSLECTVEGTSNPNLYWYRQAAGRGLQLLFYSVGIGQISSEVPQNLSASRPQDRQFILSSKKLLLSDSGFYLCASSTGTGGVHTQYFGPGTRLTVL.

This clone was detected once. This rearrangement joins TRBV28 to TRBJ1-5, with D unresolved. The V end lost 2 bases, the J end lost 6 bases, and 11 bases lay between the germline ends. CDR1 is MDHEN, CDR2 SYDVKM, per germline. This CDR3 spans 14 amino acids. This CDR3 reads CASSLTRRSQPQHF. CDR3 sequence (DNA): TGTGCCAGCAGTTTAACCAGGAGGTCTCAGCCCCAGCATTTT.

The rearrangement links TRBV3-1 (or the pseudogene TRBV3-2) to TRBJ2-5; D possibly corresponds to TRBD2 (6 bases). CDR1 is LGHDT, CDR2 YNNKEL, per germline (reference sequence). Trimming pared 4 bases from V and 5 bases from J, leaving 14 bases between. This CDR3 spans 14 amino acids. The CDR3 nucleotides read TGTGCCAGCAGCCCAACGGGAGTAGGGGAGACCCAGTACTTC. Translated: CASSPTGVGETQYF.

This chain joins TRBV5-7 and TRBJ2-2; 12 bases are a match to TRBD2. TRBV5-7 is recorded as an ORF, its role being uncertain. The CDR3 is 18 residues long. The V and J ends lost 2 bases and 0 bases, in that order; junction bases with no gene match: 5. Here the CDR3 reads CASSFDLAGGPNTGELFF. The DNA for the CDR3 is TGTGCCAGCAGCTTCGACCTAGCGGGAGGGCCGAACACCGGGGAGCTGTTTTTT.

The gene calls are TRBV5-4 and TRBJ2-5, with D possibly being TRBD2 (5 bases). Between the trimmed V and J ends, which lost 1 base and 5 bases, there was a span of 18 bases. The CDR3 contains 16 residues. CDR1 is SGHNT and CDR2 is YYREEE in the germline V gene (reference sequence). CDR3 nucleotide sequence: TGTGCCAGCAGCTTGAAGTACGGGTGGGAGATGGAGACCCAGTACTTC. Amino acids: CASSLKYGWEMETQYF.

The rearrangement uses TRBV19 and TRBJ1-2; D is perhaps TRBD1 (6 bases). Between the trimmed V and J ends, which lost 6 bases and 0 bases, there was a span of 8 bases. The CDR3 has 13 amino acids. Germline CDR1 is LNHDA and CDR2 is SQIVND (reference sequence). CDR3 protein: CASRGQPNYGYTF. As DNA, the CDR3 is TGTGCCAGTAGAGGACAGCCTAACTATGGCTACACCTTC.

The chain couples TRBV12-5 to TRBJ1-1; TRBD1 is a possible D gene (5 bases). Trimming left V 7 bases short and J 5 bases short, with 17 bases between. This CDR3 is 14 amino acids long. CDR1 and CDR2 (germline): LGHNT, FRNRAP. The CDR3 region is CASAPGGVETEAFF. CDR3 coding DNA: TGTGCTAGTGCCCCCGGGGGGGTTGAAACTGAAGCTTTCTTT. Variable domain in full (rest from reference TRBV12-5 and TRBJ1-1): DARVTQTPRHKVTEMGQEVTMRCQPILGHNTVFWYRQTMMQGLELLAYFRNRAPLDDSGMPKDRFSAEMPDATLATLKIQPSEPRDSAVYFCASAPGGVETEAFFGQGTRLTVV.